The 10 T cell receptor beta chains below come from one sample, sequenced in a study of early T cells in non-severe SARS-CoV-2 infection. One entry per CDR3 protein, called by TCRdb with MiXCR from the 5' RACE reads. There are over 30,000 distinct CDR3 sequences in the sample; 5.5% to 7.5% occur only once, and roughly 7.1% lies in the top ten. Sequences were obtained from whole blood. These receptors all come from an adult who was a healthcare worker with PCR-confirmed SARS-CoV-2 infection or an uninfected control (not recorded which).

The sample holds many counts of this clonotype. The chain carries TRBV20-1 and TRBJ2-3; D might be TRBD1 or TRBD2, each matching 5 bases. CDR3 length equals 12 residues. Trimming removed 1 base at V and 13 bases at J, with 15 bases between. Germline V lookup: CDR1 DFQATT, CDR2 SNEGSKA (reference sequence). The CDR3 spells CSARVGERKKYF. The CDR3 DNA reads TGCAGTGCTAGAGTGGGGGAACGCAAAAAGTATTTT.

This clonotype was picked up many times. V usage is TRBV6-1 and J usage is TRBJ1-2, with D tentatively TRBD1 (6 bases). The germline V gene encodes CDR1 MNHNS and CDR2 SASEGT. Trimming left V 6 bases short and J 4 bases short, with 12 bases between. This CDR3 has 13 amino acids. In DNA form, the CDR3 reads TGTGCCAGCAGCCCCGACAGGTCCTATGGCTACACCTTC. Protein sequence: CASSPDRSYGYTF.

There are many counts of this clonotype. The chain combines TRBV20-1 with TRBJ1-1; D remains ambiguous. Looked up from germline, CDR1 is DFQATT and CDR2 is SNEGSKA (reference sequence). With 0 bases removed from V and 2 bases from J, the gap between germline ends came to 16 bases. The CDR3 covers 16 residues. CDR3 DNA: TGCAGTGCTAGAGAAGAGTTTACCAACGTTAACACTGAAGCTTTCTTT. It translates to CSAREEFTNVNTEAFF.

This clonotype appeared many times. The CDR3 loop is CASSQDLRGNEQFF. DNA of the CDR3: TGTGCCAGCAGCCAAGATCTTCGCGGAAATGAGCAGTTCTTC. V and J are TRBV3-1 and TRBJ2-1; D is unresolved. The germline gives CDR1 LGHDT, CDR2 YNNKEL (reference sequence). The CDR3 is 14 amino acids. V was trimmed by 0 bases and J by 7 bases, leaving 10 bases between them.

This clonotype was observed many times. The chain links TRBV10-1 to TRBJ2-2, with 9 bases identical to TRBD2. The length of the CDR3 is 17 residues. The V and J ends lost 4 bases and 6 bases, in that order; junction bases with no gene match: 12. CDR1 is WNHNN, CDR2 SYGVQD, per germline (reference sequence). The CDR3 DNA follows: TGCGCCAGCAGTGTGGTAGCGGGGGCCACCGGACCCGGGGAGCTGTTTTTT. This translates into CASSVVAGATGPGELFF.

This clonotype was recorded a few times. The chain carries TRBV7-2 and TRBJ2-7; TRBD1 aligns across 7 bases. Germline V CDR1 and CDR2: SGHTA, FQGNSA. This CDR3 has 13 amino acids. After removal of 5 bases from V and 4 bases from J, the junction contained 5 bases not matched to a gene. CDR3 nucleotides: TGTGCCAGCAGCCCCAGACAGGGATACGAGCAGTACTTC. Translation gives CASSPRQGYEQYF. Drawing the rest from reference TRBV7-2 and TRBJ2-7, the complete variable domain is GAGVSQSPSNKVTEKGKDVELRCDPISGHTALYWYRQSLGQGLEFLIYFQGNSAPDKSGLPSDRFSAERTGGSVSTLTIQRTQQEDSAVYLCASSPRQGYEQYFGPGTRLTVT.

There are many counts of this clonotype. J is TRBJ2-5 and V is TRBV7-9, with 7 bases aligning to TRBD1. Germline loops: CDR1 SEHNR, CDR2 FQNEAQ (reference sequence). The CDR3 extends over 15 amino acids. V was clipped by 4 bases and J by 4 bases; unmatched bases: 9. CDR3 nucleotides: TGTGCCAGCAGCTCACAGGGGACGCCTGGAGAGACCCAGTACTTC. Translated, it gives CASSSQGTPGETQYF.

This clonotype occurred many times. The V and J genes are TRBV6-6 and TRBJ1-5, with 8 bases lining up with TRBD1. Germline lookup yields CDR1 MNHNY and CDR2 SVGAGI (reference sequence). CDR3 length equals 13 residues. J gave up 3 bases and V 7 bases, and 2 bases lay outside the gene matches. The CDR3 region has the DNA TGTGCCAGCATGGGACAGGACAATCAGCCCCAGCATTTT. It encodes CASMGQDNQPQHF.

As for this clonotype: This sequence may be a read error, since a much larger clone differs from it by one base. CDR3 region: CSAMRDTDSGANVLTF. CDR3 coding DNA: TGCAGCGCGATGCGGGACACCGACTCTGGGGCCAACGTCCTGACTTTC. The chain carries TRBV29-1 and TRBJ2-6; D may be TRBD1 or TRBD2 (6 bases each). The V end was cut by 7 bases, the J end by 0 bases, with 16 bases between. This CDR3 contains 16 residues. The germline V gene encodes CDR1 SQVTM and CDR2 ANQGSEA.

A few counts support this clonotype. The rearrangement links TRBV28 to TRBJ1-5; 7 positions agree with TRBD1. Per the germline V gene, CDR1 is MDHEN and CDR2 is SYDVKM. The CDR3 is made up of 15 amino acids. The V segment lost 5 bases and the J segment 2 bases; nucleotides outside the gene matches: 6. This CDR3 is CASSGGTVGNQPQHF. As DNA, the CDR3 is TGTGCCAGCAGTGGCGGGACAGTAGGCAATCAGCCCCAGCATTTT.